This TCR beta chain is from a study of multiple sclerosis patients with progressive multifocal leukoencephalopathy. Regarding the study as a whole: Lower normalized Shannon entropy suggested reduced TRB diversity in most PML patients.

Deletions cut 1 base from V and 1 base from J, with 4 bases between. The germline V gene has CDR1 LNHNV and CDR2 YYDKDF (reference sequence). This CDR3 has 13 amino acids. Sequenced by immunoSEQ multiplex PCR; TCRdb stores in-frame clones only, minus some. The profile shows more than 30,000 clones, 87% of them singletons. Regarding this clone: The antigen is unknown.

Time point reported: time of PML onset. The starting material was PBMCs, obtained from a patient treated with natalizumab. The chain employs TRBV15 and TRBJ1-1; no clear D gene. The receptor was isolated from a woman aged 40 to 50 with progressive multifocal leukoencephalopathy. The CDR3 DNA follows: TGTGCCACCAGCAGAGTTGCGAACACTGAAGCTTTCTTT. Translated, it gives CATSRVANTEAFF.